The 29 T cell receptor beta chains below come from one sample, sequenced in a study of cytomegalovirus exposure and HLA in healthy donors. A multiplex PCR was run with 60 Vbeta primers and 13 Jbeta primers. TCRdb keeps only in-frame clones here, not all; method: immunoSEQ multiplex PCR. The sample records around 250,000 clones, 80% to 95% being singletons. Material for sequencing was PBMCs. These receptors originate from a girl aged 2 to 9 in good health and CMV-seronegative.

The gene calls are TRBV5-4 and TRBJ2-5; 12 bases map to TRBD1. The CDR3 contains 15 residues. CDR1 is SGHNT, CDR2 YYREEE, per germline (reference sequence). Trimming removed 0 bases from V and 5 bases from J; junction bases left unmatched: 2. CDR3 protein: CASSLGDRGRETQYF. CDR3 DNA: TGTGCCAGCAGCTTGGGGGACAGGGGGCGCGAGACCCAGTACTTC.

The chain has TRBV28 and TRBJ1-5, with a tentative D call TRBD1 (6 bases). There are 17 residues in the CDR3. Trimming took off 5 bases at V and 0 bases at J, with 17 bases between the two ends. Germline CDR1 and CDR2: MDHEN and SYDVKM. CDR3 DNA: TGTGCCAGCAGTGGACAGACGCCGCTCTATAGCAATCAGCCCCAGCATTTT. It codes for CASSGQTPLYSNQPQHF.

As concerns this clone: Other nucleotide sequences in the sample specify the same CDR3. The chain carries TRBV5-1 and TRBJ1-2, with D hard to call. CDR3 length: 12 residues. Trimming pared 0 bases from V and 6 bases from J, leaving 6 bases between. Per germline, CDR1 SGHRS and CDR2 YFSETQ. This chain's CDR3 is CASSLDRDGYTF. The CDR3 DNA is TGCGCCAGCAGCTTGGACCGGGATGGCTACACCTTC. Variable domain in full (rest from reference TRBV5-1 and TRBJ1-2): KAGVTQTPRYLIKTRGQQVTLSCSPISGHRSVSWYQQTPGQGLQFLFEYFSETQRNKGNFPGRFSGRQFSNSRSEMNVSTLELGDSALYLCASSLDRDGYTFGSGTRLTVV.

Note on this clone: This sample includes further DNA sequences coding for the same CDR3. The J gene is TRBJ2-7, the V gene TRBV5-1; TRBD1 agrees at 10 bases. Germline lookup yields CDR1 SGHRS and CDR2 YFSETQ. V dropped 0 bases and J dropped 4; count of bases not matched to a gene: 1. This CDR3 is built from 14 residues. The CDR3 spells CASSLGTGGYEQYF. The CDR3 DNA is TGCGCCAGCAGCTTGGGGACAGGGGGATACGAGCAGTACTTC.

The rearrangement uses TRBV9 and TRBJ2-5, with a tentative D call TRBD1 (5 bases). The CDR3 totals 13 residues. Trimming pared 4 bases from V and 2 bases from J, leaving 9 bases between. CDR1 is SGDLS, CDR2 YYNGEE, per germline. CDR3 sequence (DNA): TGTGCCAGCAGCCCGACAGTACAAGAGACCCAGTACTTC. It encodes CASSPTVQETQYF.

The genes are TRBV5-1 and TRBJ2-3, with TRBD2 matching over 10 bases. The CDR3 sequence is 15 residues long. Germline CDR1 is SGHRS and CDR2 is YFSETQ. The ends lost 7 bases at V and 1 base at J; junction bases unmatched: 6. The DNA for the CDR3 is TGCGCCAGCGGACTAGCGGTTGGGGGCACAGATACGCAGTATTTT. Translated: CASGLAVGGTDTQYF.

The CDR3 spells CASSITGTGGVEAFF. CDR3 nucleotides: TGTGCCAGCAGCATAACCGGGACAGGGGGAGTGGAGGCTTTCTTT. The J gene is TRBJ1-1, the V gene TRBV21-1; the table calls TRBD1, which could not be checked here. TRBV21-1 is given as a pseudogene. This CDR3 is built from 15 residues.

J is TRBJ1-3 and V is TRBV11-2; D might be TRBD1 (6 bases). CDR1 is SGHAT, CDR2 FQNNGV, per germline. The CDR3 is made up of 14 amino acids. Trimming left V 4 bases short and J 1 base short, with 8 bases between. This CDR3 is CASSSGVSGNTIYF. The CDR3 nucleotides are TGTGCCAGCAGCTCAGGGGTGTCTGGAAACACCATATATTTT.

The chain joins TRBV5-5 to TRBJ1-4; perhaps TRBD1 as D (6 bases). Germline V gives CDR1 SGHKS, CDR2 YYEKEE (reference sequence). This CDR3 region has 18 residues. Trimming removed 0 bases from V and 4 bases from J, with 19 bases in between. The DNA for the CDR3 is TGTGCCAGCAGCTTGGGGCGGTTACAGGGTAATCTTAATGAAAAACTGTTTTTT. Amino acids: CASSLGRLQGNLNEKLFF.

J is TRBJ1-2 and V is TRBV5-1; D is uncertain. Per the germline V gene, CDR1 is SGHRS and CDR2 is YFSETQ. The V and J ends lost 0 bases and 7 bases respectively, with 13 bases between them. The length of the CDR3 is 14 residues. As DNA, the CDR3 is TGCGCCAGCAGCTTGGACGTAACGGGTCCTGGCTACACCTTC. Translating gives CASSLDVTGPGYTF.

J is TRBJ1-3 and V is TRBV7-8; 7 bases fit TRBD1. V shed 4 bases, J shed 0 bases, and the junction held 6 bases outside the gene matches. This CDR3 is built from 16 residues. Germline lookup yields CDR1 SGHVS and CDR2 FQNEAQ. The CDR3 sequence: CASSSTGSLSGNTIYF. CDR3 nucleotide sequence: TGTGCCAGCAGCTCGACAGGGTCTCTCTCTGGAAACACCATATATTTT.

About this clone itself: Other DNA sequences from this sample encode an identical CDR3 as well. The chain combines TRBV5-6 with TRBJ2-7; 11 nucleotides match TRBD1. The CDR3 totals 14 residues. V dropped 5 bases and J dropped 3; count of bases not matched to a gene: 4. The germline V gene has CDR1 SGHDT and CDR2 YYEEEE. The CDR3, as DNA: TGTGCCAGCAGTCCCGGGACAGGGGGCTACGAGCAGTACTTC. Protein: CASSPGTGGYEQYF.

J is TRBJ2-5 and V is TRBV21-1; TRBD1, the table's D call, was not compared with the DNA. TRBV21-1 is designated a pseudogene. This CDR3 is 14 amino acids long. CDR3 DNA sequence: TGTGCCATCTCAGCCCAGGGGGCGCCGGAGACCCAGTACTTC. Its translation: CAISAQGAPETQYF.

V gene TRBV4-2 combines with J gene TRBJ2-1; TRBD2 aligns across 12 bases. Germline CDR1 reads LGHNA; CDR2 reads YNFKEQ. The CDR3 extends over 16 amino acids. The V gene end was trimmed by 3 bases and the J gene end by 4 bases; junction bases not matched to a gene: 4. The CDR3 DNA is TGTGCCAGCAGCCATTCTAGCGGGAGGGAGTACAATGAGCAGTTCTTC. Its protein product is CASSHSSGREYNEQFF.

This clone came up once. This sequence joins TRBV21-1 and TRBJ1-2; TRBD1, the table's D call, was not compared with the DNA. TRBV21-1 is reported as a pseudogene. The CDR3 consists of 14 residues. The DNA of the CDR3 is TGTGCCAGCAGCAAAGGTTGCAGGAAATATGGCTACACCTTC. It translates to CASSKGCRKYGYTF.

The chain combines TRBV5-6 with TRBJ2-1; the match to TRBD2 covers 10 bases. CDR1 SGHDT and CDR2 YYEEEE come from the germline V gene. V lost 3 bases, J lost 0 bases, and 3 bases stayed unmatched. CDR3 length: 16 amino acids. The CDR3 reads CASSSGLADSYNEQFF. The CDR3 DNA follows: TGTGCCAGCAGCTCCGGACTAGCGGACTCCTACAATGAGCAGTTCTTC. Full variable domain (remainder filled in from reference TRBV5-6 and TRBJ2-1): DAGVTQSPTHLIKTRGQQVTLRCSPKSGHDTVSWYQQALGQGPQFIFQYYEEEERQRGNFPDRFSGHQFPNYSSELNVNALLLGDSALYLCASSSGLADSYNEQFFGPGTRLTVL.

This clone showed up just a few times. V and J are TRBV19 and TRBJ1-1; D gene uncertain. CDR1 and CDR2 from the germline V gene are LNHDA and SQIVND (reference sequence). This CDR3 contains 12 residues. V gave up 7 bases and J gave up 1 base, with 7 bases separating them. DNA of the CDR3: TGTGCCAGTACCTACCGGAACACTGAAGCTTTCTTT. It translates to CASTYRNTEAFF. Supplemented by reference TRBV19 and TRBJ1-1, the full variable domain reads DGGITQSPKYLFRKEGQNVTLSCEQNLNHDAMYWYRQDPGQGLRLIYYSQIVNDFQKGDIAEGYSVSREKKESFPLTVTSAQKNPTAFYLCASTYRNTEAFFGQGTRLTVV.

The rearrangement links TRBV19 to TRBJ1-1; D is perhaps TRBD1 (6 bases). Germline V CDR1 and CDR2: LNHDA, SQIVND (reference sequence). Trimming cost V 6 bases and J 5 bases, with 16 bases left between them. The CDR3 extends over 14 amino acids. In DNA form, the CDR3 reads TGTGCCAGTAGCGTCGAAGGGGGAACAACTGAAGCTTTCTTT. It yields the protein CASSVEGGTTEAFF.

Note on this clone: The sample holds other DNA sequences that translate to the same CDR3. The chain joins TRBV6-5 to TRBJ1-1; TRBD1 might be the D (5 bases). Germline lookup yields CDR1 MNHEY and CDR2 SVGAGI. Trimming left V 5 bases short and J 1 base short, with 8 bases between. This CDR3 comprises 13 residues. The CDR3 region has the DNA TGTGCCAGCAGTCGAGGACAGAACACTGAAGCTTTCTTT. Protein product: CASSRGQNTEAFF.

The V call is TRBV19, the J call TRBJ2-1, with 10 positions matching TRBD2. This CDR3 comprises 17 residues. Germline trimming cut 3 bases from V and 4 bases from J; bases unmatched to any gene: 9. The germline V gene has CDR1 LNHDA and CDR2 SQIVND (reference sequence). In nucleotides, the CDR3 is TGTGCCAGTAGTATCGCCCTGACTAGCGGGTATTACAATGAGCAGTTCTTC. It specifies CASSIALTSGYYNEQFF. The variable domain in full, completed from reference TRBV19 and TRBJ2-1, reads DGGITQSPKYLFRKEGQNVTLSCEQNLNHDAMYWYRQDPGQGLRLIYYSQIVNDFQKGDIAEGYSVSREKKESFPLTVTSAQKNPTAFYLCASSIALTSGYYNEQFFGPGTRLTVL.

About this clone: One junction end disagrees with the germline gene, perhaps due to a read error. V is TRBV7-9 and J is TRBJ2-7; 8 nucleotides match TRBD1. The CDR3 spans 15 residues. Germline CDR1 is SEHNR and CDR2 is FQNEAQ (reference sequence). The DNA of the CDR3 is TGTTCCAGCAGCCTTCTAGGACAGGGCCCCTACGAGCAGTACTTC. As protein: CSSSLLGQGPYEQYF. Using reference TRBV7-9 and TRBJ2-7 for the parts outside the CDR3, the full variable domain is DTGVSQNPRHKITKRGQNVTFRCDPISEHNRLYWYRQTLGQGPEFLTYFQNEAQLEKSRLLSDRFSAERPKGSFSTLEIQRTEQGDSAMYLCSSSLLGQGPYEQYFGPGTRLTVT.

The V gene is TRBV5-1, the J gene TRBJ2-5, with a weak D call TRBD1 (5 bases). CDR3 length equals 13 residues. From germline, CDR1 is SGHRS and CDR2 YFSETQ. The ends were cut back, 0 bases at V and 4 bases at J, with 7 bases in the middle. CDR3 sequence: CASSLVGVETQYF. The DNA for the CDR3 is TGCGCCAGCAGCTTGGTAGGGGTAGAGACCCAGTACTTC.

The genes are TRBV7-9 and TRBJ1-2; 8 bases are a match to TRBD1. From germline, CDR1 is SEHNR and CDR2 FQNEAQ (reference sequence). V gave up 1 base and J gave up 8 bases; unmatched junction bases: 9. The CDR3 runs to 15 residues. The CDR3 sequence is CASSLVLDRGEGYTF. CDR3 bases: TGTGCCAGCAGCTTAGTGCTAGACAGGGGTGAAGGCTACACCTTC.

The chain has TRBV5-1 and TRBJ1-1, with TRBD1 matching 9 bases. The V gene end was trimmed by 2 bases and the J gene end by 5 bases; junction bases not matched to a gene: 13. The germline CDR1 and CDR2 sequences are SGHRS and YFSETQ. The CDR3 contains 17 residues. CDR3 in amino acids: CASSFRDRVVCKTEAFF. CDR3 coding DNA: TGCGCCAGCAGCTTCCGGGACAGGGTGGTTTGTAAGACTGAAGCTTTCTTT.

The chain recombines TRBV5-8 with TRBJ1-4; 10 bases are shared with TRBD1. The germline V gene encodes CDR1 SGHTS and CDR2 YDEGEE. The CDR3 has 13 residues. V lost 10 bases and J lost 8; bases outside the gene matches: 8. CDR3 DNA sequence: TGTGCCGGGGGGGGACAGGGGAACGAAAAACTGTTTTTT. It specifies CAGGGQGNEKLFF. The complete variable domain, with remaining parts taken from reference TRBV5-8 and TRBJ1-4, reads EAGVTQSPTHLIKTRGQQATLRCSPISGHTSVYWYQQALGLGLQFLLWYDEGEERNRGNFPPRFSGRQFPNYSSELNVNALELEDSALYLCAGGGQGNEKLFFGSGTQLSVL.

This clone was seen a single time. The chain recombines TRBV28 with TRBJ1-4, with a weak D call TRBD1 (6 bases). Deletions cut 7 bases from V and 7 bases from J, with 22 bases between. Looked up from germline, CDR1 is MDHEN and CDR2 is SYDVKM. This CDR3 region has 16 residues. CDR3 residues: CASTPTNREGGEKLFF. The CDR3 nucleotides are TGTGCCAGCACCCCGACCAACAGGGAAGGAGGTGAAAAACTGTTTTTT.

The chain's CDR3 is CASSQDGWQGASYEQYF. CDR3 nucleotides: TGCGCCAGCAGCCAAGACGGGTGGCAGGGGGCATCCTACGAGCAGTACTTC. The chain recombines TRBV4-1 with TRBJ2-7; 8 nucleotides agree with TRBD1. The V segment lost 0 bases and the J segment 1 base; nucleotides outside the gene matches: 8. This CDR3 comprises 17 residues. Germline assignment: CDR1 MGHRA and CDR2 YSYEKL.

This clone was seen a single time. This chain links TRBV6-5 with TRBJ2-7, with 8 bases aligning to TRBD1. V lost 6 bases and J lost 7; bases outside the gene matches: 8. The CDR3 is made up of 13 amino acids. Germline V gene sequence: CDR1 MNHEY, CDR2 SVGAGI. The DNA of the CDR3 is TGTGCCAGCAGCCCCGACAGGGGCGGAGAGCAGTACTTC. The encoded protein is CASSPDRGGEQYF.

This clone was detected only once. The junction departs from germline at one end; a sequencing error may be responsible. This chain joins TRBV6-1 and TRBJ1-1, with 9 bases matching TRBD1. This CDR3 has 14 amino acids. From germline, CDR1 is MNHNS and CDR2 SASEGT. The CDR3 DNA is TGTGCCAGCAGTGCGGGACAGGGAGTCACTGAAGCTCTCTTT. This encodes CASSAGQGVTEALF.